Shown below are 30 T cell receptor beta chains from a single sample sequenced in a study of cytomegalovirus exposure and HLA in healthy donors. 60 Vbeta and 13 Jbeta primers were used in PCR. Measured with immunoSEQ multiplex PCR; TCRdb has only the in-frame clones, and not every one. The data contain 100,000 to 150,000 clones, 60% to 85% of them singletons. The specimen sequenced was PBMCs. The receptors come from a man between 50 and 59 years old in good health and CMV-seronegative.

The CDR3, as DNA: TGCGCCAGCAGCTTGATGGGACAGGGGCACGAGCAGTACTTC. It encodes CASSLMGQGHEQYF. The chain uses TRBV5-1 and TRBJ2-7; 10 bases line up with TRBD1. With V trimmed by 1 base and J by 5 bases, 3 bases remained unmatched. Germline CDR1 is SGHRS and CDR2 is YFSETQ. The CDR3 contains 14 residues.

The chain carries TRBV2 and TRBJ2-4, with 10 bases identical to TRBD2. Germline CDR1 SNHLY, CDR2 FYNNEI. The ends lost 3 bases at V and 3 bases at J; junction bases unmatched: 8. The CDR3 length is 17 residues. CDR3 nucleotide sequence: TGTGCCAGCAGTGATGTAGCGGGGGGTGGGAGCAAAAACATTCAGTACTTC. Translated, it gives CASSDVAGGGSKNIQYF.

CDR3 sequence reads: CASPGEAGPFYEQYV. The CDR3, as DNA: TGTGCCTCTCCGGGGGAGGCGGGGCCCTTTTACGAGCAGTACGTC. The chain carries TRBV28 and TRBJ2-7; TRBD2 might be the D (6 bases). CDR3 size: 15 residues. V was trimmed by 11 bases and J by 4 bases, leaving 24 bases between them. The germline CDR1 and CDR2 sequences are MDHEN and SYDVKM.

The chain employs TRBV5-6 and TRBJ1-6; D remains unclear. The CDR3 is made up of 13 amino acids. Trimming left V 7 bases short and J 5 bases short, with 10 bases between. CDR1 is SGHDT, CDR2 YYEEEE, per germline. The CDR3 DNA is TGTGCCAGCGGGCGAGGGAATAATTCACCCCTCCACTTT. It is translated as CASGRGNNSPLHF.

V usage is TRBV5-1 and J usage is TRBJ2-2; possible D gene TRBD2, 6 bases. V lost 4 bases and J 5 bases, leaving 12 bases between the germline ends. CDR1 and CDR2 (germline): SGHRS, YFSETQ. The CDR3 has 14 amino acids. The CDR3 protein is CASSPGRETGELFF. Written as DNA, the CDR3 is TGCGCCAGCAGCCCCGGACGGGAGACCGGGGAGCTGTTTTTT.

The chain links TRBV5-1 to TRBJ2-2; D is ambiguous. V was trimmed by 1 base and J by 6 bases, leaving 4 bases between them. Germline values: CDR1 SGHRS, CDR2 YFSETQ. This CDR3 contains 12 residues. In DNA, the CDR3 is TGCGCCAGCAGCTTGCTACCCGGGGAGCTGTTTTTT. The encoded protein is CASSLLPGELFF. The full variable domain, its missing parts supplied by reference TRBV5-1 and TRBJ2-2, is KAGVTQTPRYLIKTRGQQVTLSCSPISGHRSVSWYQQTPGQGLQFLFEYFSETQRNKGNFPGRFSGRQFSNSRSEMNVSTLELGDSALYLCASSLLPGELFFGEGSRLTVL.

This rearrangement joins TRBV7-2 to TRBJ1-1; TRBD1 agrees at 10 bases. The CDR3 totals 14 residues. After removal of 7 bases from V and 3 bases from J, the junction contained 5 bases not matched to a gene. Germline V gene sequence: CDR1 SGHTA, CDR2 FQGNSA. CDR3 coding DNA: TGTGCCAGCACTTTCGGGACAGGGGACACTGAAGCTTTCTTT. Translation gives CASTFGTGDTEAFF.

The chain employs TRBV4-1 and TRBJ1-6; D gene ambiguous. There are 12 residues in the CDR3. Germline assignment: CDR1 MGHRA and CDR2 YSYEKL. V gave up 5 bases and J gave up 8 bases, with 7 bases separating them. The CDR3, as DNA: TGCGCCAGCAGCGCCGGGGATTCACCCCTCCACTTT. Its protein is CASSAGDSPLHF.

The genes are TRBV19 and TRBJ2-1; 9 nucleotides agree with TRBD1. The V gene end was trimmed by 3 bases and the J gene end by 5 bases; junction bases not matched to a gene: 5. The CDR3 loop spans 15 amino acids. The germline V gene has CDR1 LNHDA and CDR2 SQIVND (reference sequence). CDR3 amino acids: CASSIWTGADNEQFF. CDR3 bases: TGTGCCAGTAGTATCTGGACAGGGGCGGACAATGAGCAGTTCTTC.

The rearrangement links TRBV6-5 to TRBJ1-3, with D possibly being TRBD1 (5 bases). The CDR3 contains 15 residues. V lost 2 bases, J lost 2 bases, and 10 bases lay in between. The germline V gene has CDR1 MNHEY and CDR2 SVGAGI. CDR3 coding DNA: TGTGCCAGCAGTTACGGGGGGAACCCTGGAAACACCATATATTTT. Protein: CASSYGGNPGNTIYF.

This rearrangement joins TRBV7-8 to TRBJ2-3; TRBD2 matches 16 bases. CDR3 size: 16 residues. The J segment lost 10 bases and the V segment lost 5 bases, leaving 9 bases of the junction unmatched. CDR1 is SGHVS and CDR2 is FQNEAQ in the germline V gene. The CDR3 sequence: CASSPPGTSGGGAQYF. The CDR3 nucleotides are TGTGCCAGCAGCCCTCCCGGGACTAGCGGGGGGGGAGCGCAGTATTTT.

The chain uses TRBV10-1 and TRBJ2-1; TRBD2 matches 7 bases. Germline values: CDR1 WNHNN, CDR2 SYGVQD (reference sequence). The CDR3 loop spans 17 amino acids. With 1 base clipped from V and 0 bases from J, the junction kept 6 bases outside the gene matches. The CDR3 nucleotides are TGCGCCAGCAGTGAGTTGGGGCTAGCGGCCTCCTACAATGAGCAGTTCTTC. Translation gives CASSELGLAASYNEQFF.

The chain links TRBV7-2 to TRBJ1-2; D unresolved. This CDR3 is 13 amino acids long. Germline-derived CDR1 and CDR2 are SGHTA and FQGNSA. With 5 bases removed from V and 3 bases from J, the gap between germline ends came to 10 bases. CDR3 in DNA: TGTGCCAGCAGCACTGGGAGATACTATGGCTACACCTTC. This codes for CASSTGRYYGYTF. Full variable domain (rest looked up from reference TRBV7-2 and TRBJ1-2): GAGVSQSPSNKVTEKGKDVELRCDPISGHTALYWYRQSLGQGLEFLIYFQGNSAPDKSGLPSDRFSAERTGGSVSTLTIQRTQQEDSAVYLCASSTGRYYGYTFGSGTRLTVV.

This clone was counted a few times. The rearrangement joins TRBV19 to TRBJ1-1, with TRBD1 as a possible D gene (5 bases). The V gene lost 2 bases and the J gene lost 1 base, with 11 bases spanning the gap. CDR3 length: 15 amino acids. CDR1 is LNHDA, CDR2 SQIVND, per germline (reference sequence). CDR3 DNA sequence: TGTGCCAGTAGTATATTTTCCGGGGGGAACACTGAAGCTTTCTTT. It codes for CASSIFSGGNTEAFF.

Only a few counts were recorded for this clone. The genes are TRBV5-1 and TRBJ2-3; 8 bases agree with TRBD2. In germline, CDR1 is SGHRS, CDR2 YFSETQ. J was trimmed by 3 bases and V by 4 bases; bases with no gene match: 16. The CDR3 covers 18 residues. The CDR3 DNA sequence: TGCGCCAGCAGCAAAGGACTAGCTCGCTCAAGACCGACAGATACGCAGTATTTT. Protein: CASSKGLARSRPTDTQYF.

This clone appeared a few times. The chain combines TRBV18 with TRBJ2-7; D uncertain. This CDR3 region has 14 residues. V lost 3 bases and J 0 bases, leaving 9 bases between the germline ends. Germline V gives CDR1 KGHSH, CDR2 LQKENI. The CDR3 region has the DNA TGTGCCAGCTCACCCGCCTTACTCTCCTACGAGCAGTACTTC. Translating it yields CASSPALLSYEQYF.

This chain connects TRBV10-1 to TRBJ2-4; maybe TRBD2 (5 bases). The ends were cut back, 0 bases at V and 5 bases at J, with 11 bases in the middle. There are 15 residues in the CDR3. Germline assignment: CDR1 WNHNN and CDR2 SYGVQD (reference sequence). The CDR3 bases are TGCGCCAGCAGTGAGTCTCGGGGTGGAGAAAACATTCAGTACTTC. Translation gives CASSESRGGENIQYF.

The genes are TRBV7-2 and TRBJ1-1; D unresolved. CDR3 length: 12 amino acids. V lost 2 bases to trimming and J lost 7 bases, with 8 bases between them. Germline-derived CDR1 and CDR2 are SGHTA and FQGNSA. The CDR3: CASSLSGYEAFF. The CDR3 DNA reads TGTGCCAGCAGCTTATCCGGTTATGAAGCTTTCTTT.

The CDR3 bases are TGTGCCTGGAGTCCCTGGTTATTGACAGGGACCAACTATGGCTACACCTTC. Amino acids: CAWSPWLLTGTNYGYTF. This chain connects TRBV30 to TRBJ1-2; 7 bases align to TRBD1. Trimming took 2 bases from V and 2 from J; bases not matched to a gene: 14. This CDR3 has 17 amino acids. Germline CDR1 reads GTSNPN; CDR2 reads SVGIG (reference sequence).

The chain links TRBV7-9 to TRBJ2-7; weak D call: TRBD1 (5 bases). Between the trimmed V and J ends, which lost 1 base and 3 bases, there was a span of 10 bases. The CDR3 extends over 14 amino acids. Per germline, CDR1 SEHNR and CDR2 FQNEAQ (reference sequence). As DNA, the CDR3 is TGTGCCAGCAGCTTAGGGGGCTACGACTACGAGCAGTACTTC. Amino acids: CASSLGGYDYEQYF.

This chain links TRBV5-1 with TRBJ2-7; 7 bases map to TRBD1. CDR3 size: 14 residues. Looked up from germline, CDR1 is SGHRS and CDR2 is YFSETQ. V gave up 4 bases and J gave up 2 bases; unmatched junction bases: 6. CDR3 in DNA: TGCGCCAGCAGCCCGACAGGGTTCACCTACGAGCAGTACTTC. This gives the protein CASSPTGFTYEQYF.

The genes are TRBV10-3 and TRBJ1-1; D is undetermined. Germline CDR1 is ENHRY and CDR2 is SYGVKD. The CDR3 extends over 14 amino acids. Trimming shortened V by 4 bases and J by 1 base, and 10 bases separated the two germline ends. This CDR3 is CAISAFQRNTEAFF. The CDR3 region has the DNA TGTGCCATCAGTGCGTTTCAGCGGAACACTGAAGCTTTCTTT.

The chain's CDR3 is CASRPQGAHEQYV. In DNA, the CDR3 is TGTGCCAGCAGACCACAGGGGGCCCACGAGCAGTACGTC. This sequence joins TRBV28 and TRBJ2-7, with TRBD1 matching over 9 bases. The germline gives CDR1 MDHEN, CDR2 SYDVKM. The V and J ends lost 6 bases and 5 bases, in that order; junction bases with no gene match: 5. CDR3 size: 13 residues.

In DNA, the CDR3 is TGCGCCAGCAGCTTGCCCAGGGGGCCCTACAATGAGCAGTTCTTC. This codes for CASSLPRGPYNEQFF. The rearrangement links TRBV5-1 to TRBJ2-1; 8 bases map to TRBD1. Trimming took 1 base from V and 2 from J; bases not matched to a gene: 2. The CDR3 has 15 residues. Germline loops: CDR1 SGHRS, CDR2 YFSETQ.

This clone was seen more than once but under ten times. The CDR3 nucleotides read TGTGCCAGCAGCTCGACAGGGGAATCACCCCTCCACTTT. Translated: CASSSTGESPLHF. The J gene is TRBJ1-6, the V gene TRBV13; 8 positions agree with TRBD1. V was pared by 4 bases and J by 10 bases, with 3 bases of the junction left unmatched. Germline V lookup: CDR1 PRHDT, CDR2 FYEKMQ (reference sequence). The CDR3 spans 13 residues.

This clone was detected a few times. The genes are TRBV12-1 and TRBJ1-5. TRBV12-1 is a listed pseudogene. There are 16 residues in the CDR3. The CDR3 loop reads CASSLLDWGCNQPQHF. The CDR3 coding sequence is TGTGCCAGCAGCCTTTTGGACTGGGGTTGCAATCAGCCCCAGCATTTT.

This chain uses TRBV4-1 with TRBJ1-1, with D unresolved. V lost 4 bases and J 1 base, leaving 7 bases between the germline ends. CDR1 MGHRA and CDR2 YSYEKL come from the germline V gene. This CDR3 has 13 amino acids. The CDR3 here is CASSPPGNTEAFF. CDR3 bases: TGCGCCAGCAGCCCTCCGGGGAACACTGAAGCTTTCTTT.

Only one count was recorded for this clone. CDR3 loop: CASSYSGEDSPLHF. The CDR3, as DNA: TGTGCCAGCAGTTACTCTGGGGAGGATTCACCCCTCCACTTT. This chain connects TRBV6-6 to TRBJ1-6; no definite D call. The germline CDR1 and CDR2 sequences are MNHNY and SVGAGI (reference sequence). The CDR3 extends over 14 amino acids. The V gene lost 0 bases and the J gene lost 8 bases, with 8 bases spanning the gap.

The chain uses TRBV30 and TRBJ1-6; D ambiguous. The CDR3 runs 14 residues. V was cut by 5 bases and J by 11 bases, with 19 bases left in between. Germline-derived CDR1 and CDR2 are GTSNPN and SVGIG (reference sequence). As DNA, the CDR3 is TGTGCCTGGCGACCCGGGGTATTGCCGGCACCCCTCCACTTT. Translation gives CAWRPGVLPAPLHF.

The chain links TRBV11-2 to TRBJ2-1; 11 positions agree with TRBD2. From germline, CDR1 is SGHAT and CDR2 FQNNGV. Losses at the gene ends were 2 bases for V and 6 bases for J; bases not matched to a gene: 6. The CDR3 length is 16 residues. The DNA for the CDR3 is TGTGCCAGCAGCTTAAACCTAGCGGGGGGAGTCAATGAGCAGTTCTTC. The encoded protein is CASSLNLAGGVNEQFF.